This T cell receptor beta chain emerged from a study of T cell responses to AZD1222 COVID-19 vaccine. Whole-study results and caveats: There were repertoire samples only from the period after the peak T cell response. Dominant at 160-218 and 743-854, vaccine-associated CD4 TCRs also spanned spike. Most donors were white British and more were female, and clonal diversity was possibly underestimated. Seropositivity was recorded at baseline in only a handful of AZD1222 recipients.

As for this clone: What it recognizes is unknown.

The protocol was immunoSEQ multiplex PCR, while the TCRdb copy is restricted to in-frame clones and leaves out a portion. This sample has about 110,000 clones; approximately 86% occur once, and the top ten carry 3% to 3.5%. Sequencing used peripheral blood, obtained on day 0 of AZD1222 vaccination. This TCR came from an adult in good health.

The CDR3 loop reads CASSDRRTAINEQFF. As DNA, the CDR3 is TGTGCCAGCAGCGATCGACGGACCGCCATCAATGAGCAGTTCTTC. The V and J genes are TRBV11-2 and TRBJ2-1; no definite D call. Germline CDR1 reads SGHAT; CDR2 reads FQNNGV. This CDR3 comprises 15 residues. Between the trimmed V and J ends, which lost 5 bases and 6 bases, there was a span of 17 bases.